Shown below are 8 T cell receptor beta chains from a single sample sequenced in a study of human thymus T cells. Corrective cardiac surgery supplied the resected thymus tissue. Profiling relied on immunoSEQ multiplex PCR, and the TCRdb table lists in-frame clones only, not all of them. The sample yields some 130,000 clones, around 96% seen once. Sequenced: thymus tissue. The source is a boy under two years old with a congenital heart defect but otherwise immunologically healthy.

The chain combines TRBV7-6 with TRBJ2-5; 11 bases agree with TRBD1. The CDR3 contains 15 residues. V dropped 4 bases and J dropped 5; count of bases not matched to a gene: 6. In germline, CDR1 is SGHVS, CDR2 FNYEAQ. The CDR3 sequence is CASSSGQGAWETQYF. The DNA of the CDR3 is TGTGCCAGCAGCTCAGGACAGGGGGCATGGGAGACCCAGTACTTC.

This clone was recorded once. This CDR3 is CASSSLGENTGELFF. For the CDR3, the DNA is TGTGCCAGCAGCTCTTTGGGTGAGAACACCGGGGAGCTGTTTTTT. V gene TRBV7-2 combines with J gene TRBJ2-2; unclear D gene. Trimming stripped 4 bases from V and 1 base from J, with 10 bases between. The CDR3 is made up of 15 amino acids. Germline CDR1 reads SGHTA; CDR2 reads FQGNSA.

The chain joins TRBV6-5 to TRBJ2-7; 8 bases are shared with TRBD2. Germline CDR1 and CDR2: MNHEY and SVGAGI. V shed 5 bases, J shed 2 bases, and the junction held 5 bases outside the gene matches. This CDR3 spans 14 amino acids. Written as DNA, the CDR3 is TGTGCCAGCAGTGCCCGGGGGGGCGCCTACGAGCAGTACTTC. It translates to CASSARGGAYEQYF.

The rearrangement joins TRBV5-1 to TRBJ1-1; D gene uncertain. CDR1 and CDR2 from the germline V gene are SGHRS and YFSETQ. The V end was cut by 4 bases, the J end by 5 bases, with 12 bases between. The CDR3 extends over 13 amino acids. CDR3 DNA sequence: TGCGCCAGCAGCATACGGTGGAGGACTGAAGCTTTCTTT. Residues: CASSIRWRTEAFF.

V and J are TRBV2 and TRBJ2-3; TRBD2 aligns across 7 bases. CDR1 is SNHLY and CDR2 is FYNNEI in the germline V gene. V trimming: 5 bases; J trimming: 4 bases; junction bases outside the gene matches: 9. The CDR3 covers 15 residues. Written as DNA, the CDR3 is TGTGCCAGCAGTCAATCTAGCGGCGGGGCAGATACGCAGTATTTT. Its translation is CASSQSSGGADTQYF.

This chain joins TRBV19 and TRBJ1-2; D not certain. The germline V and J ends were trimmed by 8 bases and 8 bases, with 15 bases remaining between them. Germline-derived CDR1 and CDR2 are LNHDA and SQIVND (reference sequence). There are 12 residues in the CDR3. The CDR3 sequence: CASFSSSRGYTF. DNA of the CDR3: TGTGCCAGTTTTTCGTCGAGTCGGGGCTACACCTTC.

The DNA for the CDR3 is TGCGCCAGCAGCCAAGATGAGGGAGATACGCAGTATTTT. It translates to CASSQDEGDTQYF. J is TRBJ2-3 and V is TRBV4-1; perhaps TRBD2 as D (5 bases). The CDR3 contains 13 residues. Germline V gives CDR1 MGHRA, CDR2 YSYEKL. V was cut by 0 bases and J by 5 bases, with 6 bases left in between.

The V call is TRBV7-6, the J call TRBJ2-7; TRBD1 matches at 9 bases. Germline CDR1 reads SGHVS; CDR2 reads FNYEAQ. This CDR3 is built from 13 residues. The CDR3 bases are TGTGCTAAGACGCGGGACAGGGTCTACGAGCAGTACTTC. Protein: CAKTRDRVYEQYF.